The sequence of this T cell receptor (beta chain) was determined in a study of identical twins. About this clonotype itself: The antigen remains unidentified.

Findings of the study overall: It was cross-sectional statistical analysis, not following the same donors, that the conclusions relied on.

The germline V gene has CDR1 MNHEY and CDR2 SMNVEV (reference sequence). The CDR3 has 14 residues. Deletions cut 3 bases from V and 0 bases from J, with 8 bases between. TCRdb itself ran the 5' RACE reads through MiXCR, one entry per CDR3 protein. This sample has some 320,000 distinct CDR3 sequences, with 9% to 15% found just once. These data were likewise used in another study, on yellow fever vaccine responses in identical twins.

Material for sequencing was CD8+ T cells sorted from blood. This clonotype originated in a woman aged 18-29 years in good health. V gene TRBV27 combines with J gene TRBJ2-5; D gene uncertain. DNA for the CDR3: TGTGCCAGCAGTTTCGGACCAAACCAAGAGACCCAGTACTTC. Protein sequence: CASSFGPNQETQYF.